The rows below give T cell receptor beta chains drawn from one sample of a study of T cells in Graves' hyperthyroidism and ophthalmopathy. TCRdb reanalysed the multiplex PCR reads using MiXCR and keeps one entry per CDR3 protein. The profile shows around 370,000 distinct CDR3 sequences, roughly 18% of them singletons. Sequences were obtained from blood. The source of these receptors is a man aged 18 to 30 with Graves' ophthalmopathy. Both conserved end residues are part of each CDR3. The D gene is left open where the match is weak. For some rows the clone size is stated as once, few or many, or as a class when expanded; others skip it.

TRBJ1-1	many	NA	TRBV12-3/TRBV12-4	TGTGCCAGCAGCACATTAGACCGCGTCACTGAAGCTTTCTTT	CASSTLDRVTEAFF
TRBJ1-4	once	NA	TRBV5-1	TGCGCCAGCAGCTTGGAAGGGGGAGAGGATGAAAAACTGTTTTTT	CASSLEGGEDEKLFF
TRBJ2-7	many	NA	TRBV5-1	TGCGCCAGCAACCTAAACTCAGGGAACGAGCAGTACTTC	CASNLNSGNEQYF
TRBJ2-5	many	TRBD2	TRBV2	TGTGCCAGCAAGAAGACTAGCGGACAAGAGACCCAGTACTTC	CASKKTSGQETQYF
TRBJ2-2	NA	TRBD1	TRBV19	TGTGCCAGTAGTACCGGGACAGTTTCAACCGGGGAGCTGTTTTTT	CASSTGTVSTGELFF
TRBJ1-2	many	NA	TRBV7-9	TGTGCCAGCAGCATCGGGACGGAATATGGCTACACCTTC	CASSIGTEYGYTF
TRBJ1-3	many	NA	TRBV7-8	TGTGCCAGCAGCTCCGACGGGGCAGGTGGAAACACCATATATTTT	CASSSDGAGGNTIYF
TRBJ2-7	NA	NA	TRBV7-6	TGTGCCAGCAGCTTAGTCCGAACCTACGAGCAGTACTTC	CASSLVRTYEQYF
TRBJ2-5	many	TRBD2	TRBV5-1	TGCGCCAGCTCGGGAGCGGGGCAAGAGACCCAGTACTTC	CASSGAGQETQYF
TRBJ2-7	many	TRBD2	TRBV20-1	TGCAGTGCCAGAACTAGCGGGGGGCCAGTCTCCGGGAACGAGCAGTACTTC	CSARTSGGPVSGNEQYF